This T cell receptor beta chain comes out of a study of vaccination effects on CD4 cells after COVID-19. Overall study: Each participant received a vaccine that was either BNT162b2 or mRNA-1273, given as two doses. Regarding the study as a whole: There was marked clonal contraction among infection- and vaccine-induced clones late after vaccination. A shortage of convalescent patients and an absence of early post-infection timepoints characterized the study.

Points on this clone: As yet, its antigen is unknown.

Generated by immunoSEQ multiplex PCR, the TCRdb table keeps only in-frame clones and is missing some. The data contain tens of thousands of clones, around 78% of them singletons. Antigen-specific CD4+ T cells were expanded with viral peptide pools in the ViraFEST assay before sequencing. The culture ran for nine to eleven days, and then CD4+ T cells were isolated. Neither prior SARS-CoV-2 infection nor positive nucleocapsid antibodies were present in the vaccine recipients. The source material was CD4+ T cells from PBMCs cultured with SARS-CoV-2 spike peptides, sampled before COVID-19 vaccination. The TCR originated in a human donor who received a COVID-19 vaccine.

CDR3 loop: CATSDPGGQRGYTF. The CDR3 coding sequence is TGTGCCACCAGTGACCCCGGAGGACAAAGGGGCTACACCTTC. The V and J genes are TRBV24-1 and TRBJ1-2, with a weak D call TRBD1 (5 bases). Looked up from germline, CDR1 is KGHDR and CDR2 is SFDVKD. CDR3 length: 14 residues. V lost 4 bases and J lost 8, with 16 bases in between.